Listed below are T cell receptor beta chains from one sample, sequenced in a study of blood T cells in healthy people across ages. Each CDR3 protein gets one entry after TCRdb re-called the 5' RACE reads with MiXCR. The data hold about 830,000 distinct CDR3 sequences, with roughly 60% observed a single time. The material sequenced was blood. These receptors were collected from a young man in good health. CDR3s include the opening cysteine and the closing phenylalanine or tryptophan. A D gene is named only where the DNA matches it firmly. Not every row has a clone size; where given, it reads once, few, many or a size class.

clone size	V gene	J gene	D gene	CDR3 protein	CDR3 DNA
.	TRBV12-3/TRBV12-4	TRBJ1-2	.	CASSVLLGQLYTF	TGTGCCAGCAGTGTTTTACTGGGACAACTATACACCTTC
.	TRBV29-1	TRBJ2-1	.	CSGTAGDGTEAFF	TGCAGCGGTACGGCTGGGGACGGCACTGAAGCTTTCTTC
.	TRBV30	TRBJ1-2	.	CAWSEAQLNYGYTF	TGTGCCTGGAGTGAGGCTCAACTTAACTATGGCTACACCTTC
few	TRBV7-2	TRBJ2-3	.	CASSTQAPGADTQYF	TGTGCCAGCAGCACCCAGGCTCCTGGCGCAGATACGCAGTATTTT
.	TRBV20-1	TRBJ1-2	.	CSATRDISNYGYTF	TGCAGTGCTACCCGGGACATATCAAACTATGGCTACACCTTC
.	TRBV7-8	TRBJ2-1	TRBD2	CASSLAAAGGPHEQFF	TGTGCCAGCAGCTTAGCGGCAGCGGGAGGGCCTCATGAGCAGTTCTTC
few	TRBV20-1	TRBJ2-7	.	CSARSQGNYEQYF	TGCAGTGCTAGGAGTCAGGGAAACTACGAGCAGTACTTC
.	TRBV12-3/TRBV12-4	TRBJ2-3	TRBD2	CASSLASGGTQYF	TGTGCCAGCAGTTTAGCTAGCGGGGGTACGCAGTATTTT
.	TRBV15	TRBJ2-3	TRBD2	CATREIGLAGGDTQYF	TGTGCCACCAGAGAAATCGGACTAGCGGGAGGAGATACGCAGTATTTT
many	TRBV7-2	TRBJ2-6	.	CASSAGSSGANVLTF	TGTGCCAGCAGCGCCGGGAGCTCTGGGGCCAACGTCCTGACTTTC
.	TRBV15	TRBJ1-2	.	CATSRDKSGRPYGYTF	TGTGCCACCAGCAGAGATAAAAGCGGACGGCCCTATGGCTACACCTTC
.	TRBV4-3	TRBJ2-5	.	CASSQDHRGGETQYF	TGCGCCAGCAGCCAAGACCACAGGGGAGGCGAGACCCAGTACTTC
.	TRBV7-6	TRBJ1-4	.	CASSLFSPGALTPFGELFF	TGTGCCAGCAGCTTATTTTCGCCAGGGGCCCTAACCCCTTTTGGGGAACTGTTTTTT
.	TRBV3-1	TRBJ1-2	.	CASSQANPTGGYTF	TGTGCCAGCAGCCAAGCCAACCCCACCGGCGGCTACACCTTC
.	TRBV7-8	TRBJ1-1	.	CASSLLGTAHTEAFF	TGTGCCAGCAGTCTTTTGGGAACAGCTCACACTGAAGCTTTCTTT
.	TRBV4-3	TRBJ2-5	TRBD2	CASSPGTSGRSGNEQYF	TGCGCCAGCAGCCCAGGGACTAGCGGGAGGTCTGGCAATGAGCAGTACTTC
few	TRBV12-5	TRBJ2-4	.	CASGFERGLNIQYF	TGTGCTAGTGGTTTTGAACGGGGGTTAAACATTCAGTACTTC
few	TRBV6-6	TRBJ2-5	.	CASSYSRTARDEETQYF	TGTGCCAGCAGTTACTCACGGACAGCTAGGGATGAAGAGACCCAGTACTTC
.	TRBV5-6	TRBJ2-7	TRBD1	CASSTDRGRSEQYF	TGTGCCAGCAGCACCGACAGGGGGCGCTCCGAGCAGTACTTC
few	TRBV12-3/TRBV12-4	TRBJ1-1	.	CASSLMGHLNTEAFF	TGTGCCAGCAGTTTAATGGGACACTTGAACACTGAAGCTTTCTTT
once	TRBV7-2	TRBJ1-5	.	CASSGSPIDQPQHF	TGTGCCAGCAGTGGGTCACCTATAGATCAGCCCCAGCATTTT
.	TRBV20-1	TRBJ2-1	.	CSAPGLFNEQFF	TGCAGTGCTCCGGGACTTTTCAATGAGCAGTTCTTC
.	TRBV30	TRBJ2-5	.	CAWASRDTQRETQYF	TGTGCCTGGGCTTCCCGGGACACCCAAAGGGAGACCCAGTACTTC
.	TRBV7-9	TRBJ2-7	TRBD1	CASSPRGTGIHEQYF	TGTGCCAGCAGCCCAAGGGGGACAGGGATCCACGAGCAGTACTTC
.	TRBV30	TRBJ2-5	TRBD2	CAWGVAGGIGETQYF	TGTGCCTGGGGGGTAGCGGGGGGCATCGGAGAGACCCAGTACTTC